The 4 T cell receptor beta chains below were found in one sample sequenced in a study of CD8 T cells in ankylosing spondylitis. General observations from the study: Typical of ankylosing spondylitis blood, it appeared, was a TCR beta motif of about eight highly homologous variants.

For these TCRs, the target antigens are not known. MiXCR, run by TCRdb on the 5' RACE reads, gives a single entry per CDR3 protein. The table includes roughly 350,000 distinct CDR3 sequences, around 7.6% detected once. Material: blood, either unsorted or a sorted T cell fraction (not recorded which). Receptors originate from a male donor with ankylosing spondylitis.

J is TRBJ2-2 and V is TRBV6-2 or TRBV6-3; TRBD2 matches at 11 bases. With 6 bases clipped from V and 2 bases from J, the junction kept 8 bases outside the gene matches. CDR1 is MNHEY, CDR2 SVGEGT, per germline. The CDR3 sequence is 17 residues long. The CDR3 here is CASSRGLAGGNTGELFF. CDR3 coding DNA: TGTGCCAGCAGCCGGGGGCTAGCGGGAGGTAACACCGGGGAGCTGTTTTTT.

The chain combines TRBV25-1 with TRBJ2-7; 8 bases map to TRBD1. This CDR3 spans 14 amino acids. Germline assignment: CDR1 MGHDK and CDR2 SYGVNS. V lost 3 bases to trimming and J lost 3 bases; unmatched junction nucleotides: 4. CDR3 in amino acids: CASSDSTGVYEQYF. In nucleotides, the CDR3 is TGTGCCAGCAGTGACTCGACAGGGGTCTACGAGCAGTACTTC.

This chain uses TRBV11-1 with TRBJ2-3; 7 positions match TRBD1. The CDR3 spans 19 residues. The germline V gene encodes CDR1 SGHAT and CDR2 FQDESV (reference sequence). J gave up 2 bases and V 4 bases, and 18 bases lay outside the gene matches. DNA for the CDR3: TGTGCCAGCAGCTCATCTCCCGCACCACAGGGGCGGAACACAGATACGCAGTATTTT. This encodes CASSSSPAPQGRNTDTQYF.

This clonotype turned up a few times. This chain uses TRBV9 with TRBJ2-5; weak D call: TRBD1 (6 bases). Germline V gene data show CDR1 as SGDLS and CDR2 as YYNGEE. V lost 4 bases, J lost 1 base, and 14 bases lay in between. The CDR3 consists of 15 residues. The CDR3 DNA follows: TGTGCCAGCAGCCAGACGGGGACACGCCAAGAGACCCAGTACTTC. Amino acids: CASSQTGTRQETQYF.